This T cell receptor (beta chain) was profiled in a study of Graves' ophthalmopathy and Graves' hyperthyroidism (dated by TCRdb to 2016 to 2019). About the study as a whole: Peripheral blood samples were taken at the time of initial diagnosis, before any treatment was given. The study used TCR beta repertoire signatures to distinguish Graves' ophthalmopathy from Graves' hyperthyroidism and to predict progression to ophthalmopathy. In total, around 130 blood samples were TCR-sequenced: approximately 40 ophthalmopathy, 80 or so hyperthyroidism and approximately 17 hyperthyroidism-to-ophthalmopathy patients. To explore V-J signatures that distinguish ophthalmopathy from hyperthyroidism, a discovery set of 100 patients was enrolled, made up of 40 to 45 with ophthalmopathy and 57 with stable hyperthyroidism. An independent validation cohort was composed of some 18 hyperthyroidism patients and around 16 patients who later progressed from hyperthyroidism to ophthalmopathy. T-cell repertoires of thyroid tissue and blood were compared in 5 or 6 hyperthyroidism patients. After sampling, hyperthyroidism patients received methimazole starting at 30 mg daily, and ophthalmopathy patients received high-dose intravenous methylprednisolone. What the study reported, not specific to this receptor: Most of the expanded thyroid clonotypes with a frequency above 0.001 were also detected in blood, and it was suggested that the thyroid immune response may be reflected by blood repertoires. In cross-validation, the 13-signature model distinguished ophthalmopathy from stable hyperthyroidism with about 90% sensitivity and roughly 81% specificity, while in the test set the corresponding values were approximately 80% and 75%. In validation, the model predicted ophthalmopathy progression with about 71% sensitivity and less than 80% specificity; some 13 predicted patients were CT-confirmed with GO in a median of about 6.1 months. Sample size was not predetermined statistically, and investigators were not blinded to group allocation.

This clonotype was found many times. The antigen it binds to is not known. No much larger clone exists at a distance of one base, and base qualities are not known. Ophthalmopathy patients had moderately to severely active disease, Clinical Activity Score of at least 3, NOSPECS grade of at least 4, and disease duration under 3 months. Patients were excluded if they had other autoimmune diseases, uncontrolled infections, pregnancy or lactation. Diagnosis relied on clinical symptoms, serum thyroxine, TRAb, thyroid ultrasound and orbital computed tomography. PBMCs were isolated from around 10 ml of fresh peripheral blood by Ficoll-Paque density gradient centrifugation. Total RNA was extracted with Trizol reagent and quality-checked on an Agilent 2100 Bioanalyzer. CDR3 length: 16 amino acids, cysteine to phenylalanine. The kept DNA is CDR3 alone, 48 bases in frame from the first base. From V the trimming removes 0 bases and from J it removes 5 bases, while the gene matches leave 9 bases of the junction unaccounted for. Reading the germline V gene gives CDR1 SGHRS and CDR2 YFSETQ.

For repertoire sequencing, the TCR beta CDR3 regions were amplified from RNA transcripts. HTBI primers and the Qiagen OneStep RT-PCR kit were used in a first-round RT-PCR, which was followed by a second-round multiplex PCR, size selection and purification. Sequencing of the libraries was carried out on an Illumina HiSeq2000 in paired-end mode with 100 bp reads. The paper's data handling went like this. Reads were processed with SOAPnuke, discarding reads with adapters, uncalled bases, mean Phred below 15, or no exact constant-primer or identifier match. COPE v1.2.5 was used to merge high-quality paired reads. Each unique nucleotide sequence was treated as a clonotype, and MiTCR v1.1 was used to align the clonotypes to the IMGT TRB V, D and J references. The analysis was limited to V-J combinations with a frequency above 0.0001, which together covered about 99% of the repertoires. For each V-J combination, a TCR clonal expansion and chaos score was defined as the ratio of F50 clonal expansion to chaos observed in the TCRdist matrix. Features were reduced by Welch's t-statistics and random forest to approximately 12 V-J combinations, which fed a naive Bayes classifier. Thyroid-blood repertoire similarity was quantified with the Morisita-Horn index. TCRdb reran the public reads through fastp at Q25 and MiXCR, keeping productive beta chains. Each CDR3 protein gets just one entry, which takes the most common genes and DNA from the rows behind it. Clone size and V and J calls follow TCRdb, not the original study. For this sample the table gives approximately 330,000 distinct CDR3 sequences, of which 17% were detected only once. Around 12% of the sample lies in the top ten.

The receptor chain draws on TRBV5-1 and TRBJ2-7; TRBD1 matches 9 bases in the middle. The sequencing sample was made of peripheral blood. The sequence came from an adult man with Graves' ophthalmopathy. The DNA sequence is as follows: TGCGCCAGCAGCTTGGGACCACAGGGGGCCGTCGACGAGCAGTACTTC. This encodes CASSLGPQGAVDEQYF.